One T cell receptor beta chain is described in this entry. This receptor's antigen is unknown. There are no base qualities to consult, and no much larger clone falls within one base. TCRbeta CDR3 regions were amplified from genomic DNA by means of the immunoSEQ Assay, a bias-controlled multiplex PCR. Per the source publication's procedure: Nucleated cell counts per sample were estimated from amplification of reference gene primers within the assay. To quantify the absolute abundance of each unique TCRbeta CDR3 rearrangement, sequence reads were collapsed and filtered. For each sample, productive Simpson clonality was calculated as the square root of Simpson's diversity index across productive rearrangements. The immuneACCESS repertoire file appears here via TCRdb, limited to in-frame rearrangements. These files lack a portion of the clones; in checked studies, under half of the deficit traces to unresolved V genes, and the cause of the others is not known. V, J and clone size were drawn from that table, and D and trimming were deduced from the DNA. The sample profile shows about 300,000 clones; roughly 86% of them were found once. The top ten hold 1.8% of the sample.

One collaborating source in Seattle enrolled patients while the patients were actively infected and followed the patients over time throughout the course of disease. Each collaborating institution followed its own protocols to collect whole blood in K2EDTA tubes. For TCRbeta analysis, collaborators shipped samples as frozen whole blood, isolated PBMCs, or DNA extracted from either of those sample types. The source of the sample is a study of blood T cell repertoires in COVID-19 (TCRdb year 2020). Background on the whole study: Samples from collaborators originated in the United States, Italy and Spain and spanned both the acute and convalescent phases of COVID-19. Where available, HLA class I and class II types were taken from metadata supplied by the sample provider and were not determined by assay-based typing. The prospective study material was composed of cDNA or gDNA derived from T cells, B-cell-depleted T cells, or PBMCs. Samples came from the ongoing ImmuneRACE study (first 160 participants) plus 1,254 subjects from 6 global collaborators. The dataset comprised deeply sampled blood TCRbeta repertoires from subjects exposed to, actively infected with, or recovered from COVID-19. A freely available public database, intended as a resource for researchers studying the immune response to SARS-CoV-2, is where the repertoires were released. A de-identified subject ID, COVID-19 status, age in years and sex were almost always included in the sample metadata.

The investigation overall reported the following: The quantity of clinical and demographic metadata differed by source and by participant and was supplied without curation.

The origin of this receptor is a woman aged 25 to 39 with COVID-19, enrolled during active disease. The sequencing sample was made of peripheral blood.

The nucleotide sequence is given as TGCGCCAGCAGCCTGCTCGGGTCTGGTGAAAAACTGTTTTTT. This encodes CASSLLGSGEKLFF. The V gene is TRBV5-1 and the J gene is TRBJ1-4; the D gene assignment is ambiguous. The trim is 4 bases for V and 7 bases for J, with a gap of 14 bases between the germline ends. CDR1 SGHRS and CDR2 YFSETQ are derived from the germline V gene. The CDR3 runs 14 amino acids, cysteine and phenylalanine included. Solely the CDR3 DNA is kept, with 42 bases framed from the first base.